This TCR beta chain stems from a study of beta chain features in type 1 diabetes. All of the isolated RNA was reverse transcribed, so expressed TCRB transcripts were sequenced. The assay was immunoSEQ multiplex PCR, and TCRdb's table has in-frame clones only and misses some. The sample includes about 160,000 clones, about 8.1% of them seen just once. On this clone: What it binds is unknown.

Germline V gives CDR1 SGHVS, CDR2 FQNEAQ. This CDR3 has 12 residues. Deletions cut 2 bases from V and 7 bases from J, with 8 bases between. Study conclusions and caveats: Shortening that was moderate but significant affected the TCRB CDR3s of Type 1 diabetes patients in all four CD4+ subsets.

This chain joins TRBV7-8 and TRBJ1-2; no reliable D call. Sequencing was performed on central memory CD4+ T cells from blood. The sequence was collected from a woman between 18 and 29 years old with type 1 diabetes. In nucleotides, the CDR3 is TGTGCCAGCAGCTTACGGGGATCTGGCTACACCTTC. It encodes CASSLRGSGYTF.